This T cell receptor (beta chain) comes out of a study of metastatic and nonmetastatic thyroid tumors. Study at large: Repertoire data that came from the blood and tumor or nodule tissue of malignant and benign thyroid patients were compared. The study, taken as a whole, reports: Compared with benign nodules, malignant thyroid tumors were reported to have significantly higher TCR beta diversity in both blood and tumor.

Germline lookup yields CDR1 SEHNR and CDR2 FQNEAQ (reference sequence). This CDR3 has 13 residues. V lost 3 bases and J lost 5, with 10 bases in between. There were no patients who had received any treatment before thyroid surgery. Per the authors' pipeline: The study took CDR3 differences across clinicopathological groups and made a distant-metastasis classifier for papillary thyroid cancer from them. TCRdb re-called clones via MiXCR from the PCR reads. TCRdb assigned the V and J calls; the authors' analysis was not used. This sample carries fewer than 4,500 clones, 35% of them seen once, and the ten largest clones take roughly 15%. With respect to this clone: Its antigen is not identified.

The chain recombines TRBV7-9 with TRBJ1-1, with D perhaps TRBD1 (6 bases). The sample consisted of adjacent normal tissue. This receptor was taken from a male donor with papillary thyroid cancer or a benign thyroid nodule (not recorded which). Some clones in this sample may be carry-over from other donors' samples. The CDR3 here is CASSFPRGTEAFF. CDR3 DNA: TGTGCCAGCAGCTTTCCGAGGGGGACTGAAGCTTTCTTT. Combining the CDR3 with reference TRBV7-9 and TRBJ1-1 gives the whole variable domain DTGVSQNPRHKITKRGQNVTFRCDPISEHNRLYWYRQTLGQGPEFLTYFQNEAQLEKSRLLSDRFSAERPKGSFSTLEIQRTEQGDSAMYLCASSFPRGTEAFFGQGTRLTVV.